The 17 T cell receptor beta chains listed next were all sequenced from one sample in a study of blood T cells in healthy people across ages. Combining a sample-barcoded 5' primer with a J-beta primer mix, a second PCR ran for roughly 6 to 11 cycles. Via MiXCR, TCRdb re-called the 5' RACE reads, giving one row per CDR3 protein. The sample contains roughly 1.4 million distinct CDR3 sequences, roughly 60% of which appear only once. The source material was blood. The receptors derive from a young man in good health.

This chain links TRBV2 with TRBJ2-7, with TRBD1 matching 8 bases. CDR3 length equals 13 residues. With 9 bases clipped from V and 1 base from J, the junction kept 5 bases outside the gene matches. The germline gives CDR1 SNHLY, CDR2 FYNNEI. The CDR3 spells CARGTGTSYEQYF. The DNA of the CDR3 is TGTGCCAGAGGGACAGGAACATCCTACGAGCAGTACTTC. Full variable domain (rest looked up from reference TRBV2 and TRBJ2-7): EPEVTQTPSHQVTQMGQEVILRCVPISNHLYFYWYRQILGQKVEFLVSFYNNEISEKSEIFDDQFSVERPDGSNFTLKIRSTKLEDSAMYFCARGTGTSYEQYFGPGTRLTVT.

This sequence joins TRBV13 and TRBJ2-7; 9 bases are shared with TRBD1. V gave up 4 bases and J gave up 1 base; unmatched junction bases: 5. This CDR3 has 15 amino acids. Germline V gene data show CDR1 as PRHDT and CDR2 as FYEKMQ (reference sequence). The chain's CDR3 is CASSSTGGASYEQYF. In DNA form, the CDR3 reads TGTGCCAGCAGCTCCACAGGGGGCGCATCCTACGAGCAGTACTTC.

This clonotype was observed a handful of times. This rearrangement joins TRBV13 to TRBJ2-5; possibly TRBD2 for D (5 bases). The J call is in doubt because the DNA end fits TRBJ2-7 better. This CDR3 contains 12 residues. Germline V gene data show CDR1 as PRHDT and CDR2 as FYEKMQ (reference sequence). CDR3: CASSPKAGEQYF. CDR3 coding DNA: TGTGCCAGCAGCCCAAAGGCGGGCGAGCAGTACTTC.

The chain uses TRBV10-3 and TRBJ2-5; D is undetermined. The V gene's germline CDR1 is ENHRY and CDR2 SYGVKD. The CDR3 runs to 14 residues. The ends were cut back, 5 bases at V and 3 bases at J, with 13 bases in the middle. The CDR3 region has the DNA TGTGCCATCAGTCGTTCTTTGTCTGAAGAGACCCAGTACTTC. It translates to CAISRSLSEETQYF.

The chain uses TRBV5-1 and TRBJ1-1, with a weak D call TRBD1 (6 bases). The germline CDR1 and CDR2 sequences are SGHRS and YFSETQ. The CDR3 spans 14 residues. The ends were cut back, 6 bases at V and 7 bases at J, with 19 bases in the middle. CDR3 sequence: CASTFGGGAVEAFF. CDR3 DNA sequence: TGCGCCAGCACCTTCGGCGGGGGGGCGGTTGAAGCTTTCTTT. Using reference TRBV5-1 and TRBJ1-1 for the parts outside the CDR3, the full variable domain is KAGVTQTPRYLIKTRGQQVTLSCSPISGHRSVSWYQQTPGQGLQFLFEYFSETQRNKGNFPGRFSGRQFSNSRSEMNVSTLELGDSALYLCASTFGGGAVEAFFGQGTRLTVV.

This clonotype was observed a few times. The genes are TRBV11-2 and TRBJ1-6; 7 bases line up with TRBD1. The ends lost 3 bases at V and 6 bases at J; junction bases unmatched: 2. Germline-derived CDR1 and CDR2 are SGHAT and FQNNGV. CDR3 length equals 14 residues. The CDR3 here is CASSLDRSNSPLHF. The CDR3 nucleotides read TGTGCCAGCAGCTTGGACAGGAGTAATTCACCCCTCCACTTT. Drawing the rest from reference TRBV11-2 and TRBJ1-6, the complete variable domain is EAGVAQSPRYKIIEKRQSVAFWCNPISGHATLYWYQQILGQGPKLLIQFQNNGVVDDSQLPKDRFSAERLKGVDSTLKIQPAKLEDSAVYLCASSLDRSNSPLHFGNGTRLTVT.

This sequence joins TRBV5-4 and TRBJ2-6; D call uncertain. This CDR3 region has 16 residues. Trimming shortened V by 0 bases and J by 0 bases, and 7 bases separated the two germline ends. Germline-derived CDR1 and CDR2 are SGHNT and YYREEE (reference sequence). The CDR3 nucleotides read TGTGCCAGCAGCTTGGAGGGTGTCTCTGGGGCCAACGTCCTGACTTTC. Translating it yields CASSLEGVSGANVLTF.

V gene TRBV6-5 combines with J gene TRBJ2-2; 11 bases are shared with TRBD1. CDR3 length equals 15 residues. From germline, CDR1 is MNHEY and CDR2 SVGAGI. The V segment lost 6 bases and the J segment 7 bases; nucleotides outside the gene matches: 7. The CDR3 sequence is CASSWGQGENGELFF. Written as DNA, the CDR3 is TGTGCCAGCAGCTGGGGACAGGGGGAAAACGGGGAGCTGTTTTTT.

This chain uses TRBV6-5 with TRBJ1-2; D gene unclear. V was shortened by 5 bases and J by 4 bases, with 17 bases between the two germline ends. Germline CDR1 is MNHEY and CDR2 is SVGAGI. This CDR3 comprises 15 residues. The CDR3 DNA reads TGTGCCAGCAGTCCCCGACAAATAGGGATCTATGGCTACACCTTC. Protein: CASSPRQIGIYGYTF.

About this clonotype: Germline and junction disagree at one end, which may indicate a read error. J is TRBJ2-3 and V is TRBV20-1; D ambiguous. The CDR3 has 13 residues. CDR1 and CDR2 from the germline V gene are DFQATT and SNEGSKA (reference sequence). CDR3 sequence: CSAELRVPYEQYF. In DNA, the CDR3 is TGCAGTGCGGAGTTACGGGTTCCCTACGAGCAGTACTTT.

The V call is TRBV29-1, the J call TRBJ2-7, with 11 bases fitting TRBD1. The germline V gene has CDR1 SQVTM and CDR2 ANQGSEA. This CDR3 is built from 15 residues. J was trimmed by 3 bases and V by 5 bases; bases with no gene match: 9. The DNA of the CDR3 is TGCAGCGTTATAACTCCGGGACAGGGGGGCTACGAGCAGTACTTC. Protein product: CSVITPGQGGYEQYF.

The chain recombines TRBV29-1 with TRBJ2-5; the match to TRBD2 covers 8 bases. This CDR3 region has 13 residues. V lost 3 bases to trimming and J lost 5 bases; unmatched junction nucleotides: 5. The V gene's germline CDR1 is SQVTM and CDR2 ANQGSEA. The CDR3 region has the DNA TGCAGCGTTGAGTTTAGCGGGATGGAGACCCAGTACTTC. This sequence encodes CSVEFSGMETQYF.

This sequence joins TRBV21-1 and TRBJ1-2. TRBV21-1 is a listed pseudogene. The CDR3 consists of 17 residues. The DNA of the CDR3 is TGTGCCAGCAGCAATGAGGGACAGGGGAGGGGCCTCTATGGCTACACCTTC. This encodes CASSNEGQGRGLYGYTF.

V and J are TRBV20-1 and TRBJ1-2, with 7 bases aligning to TRBD1. The ends lost 4 bases at V and 3 bases at J; junction bases unmatched: 17. This CDR3 has 17 residues. Per the germline V gene, CDR1 is DFQATT and CDR2 is SNEGSKA (reference sequence). The CDR3 region is CSATPAGGTRWDYGYTF. CDR3 sequence (DNA): TGCAGTGCTACCCCGGCAGGGGGAACGCGGTGGGACTATGGCTACACCTTC.

V is TRBV28 and J is TRBJ2-5; tentative D call: TRBD1 (6 bases). The ends were cut back, 3 bases at V and 2 bases at J, with 7 bases in the middle. Germline loops: CDR1 MDHEN, CDR2 SYDVKM. The CDR3 spans 13 residues. CDR3 residues: CASSFTGQETQYF. The CDR3 DNA is TGTGCCAGCAGTTTCACAGGGCAAGAGACCCAGTACTTC.

The chain uses TRBV12-3 or TRBV12-4 and TRBJ2-7; either TRBD1 or TRBD2 may fit D (7 bases each). The CDR3 is made up of 14 amino acids. Trimming cost V 8 bases and J 2 bases, with 16 bases left between them. In DNA form, the CDR3 reads TGTGCCAGCGGTACAGGGGAGGGGACCTACGAGCAGTACTTC. This codes for CASGTGEGTYEQYF.

This clonotype was seen only once. This rearrangement joins TRBV7-6 to TRBJ2-4; 10 nucleotides match TRBD2. Matching the DNA end better, TRBJ2-7 makes the J call doubtful. The CDR3 has 22 amino acids. Germline V lookup: CDR1 SGHVS, CDR2 FNYEAQ. CDR3 bases: TGTGCCAGCAGCTGGTTTCCCCCTAGCGGGAGCTTTGAGGAGGAGGGTGAGGGCGAGCAGTACTTC. This codes for CASSWFPPSGSFEEEGEGEQYF.